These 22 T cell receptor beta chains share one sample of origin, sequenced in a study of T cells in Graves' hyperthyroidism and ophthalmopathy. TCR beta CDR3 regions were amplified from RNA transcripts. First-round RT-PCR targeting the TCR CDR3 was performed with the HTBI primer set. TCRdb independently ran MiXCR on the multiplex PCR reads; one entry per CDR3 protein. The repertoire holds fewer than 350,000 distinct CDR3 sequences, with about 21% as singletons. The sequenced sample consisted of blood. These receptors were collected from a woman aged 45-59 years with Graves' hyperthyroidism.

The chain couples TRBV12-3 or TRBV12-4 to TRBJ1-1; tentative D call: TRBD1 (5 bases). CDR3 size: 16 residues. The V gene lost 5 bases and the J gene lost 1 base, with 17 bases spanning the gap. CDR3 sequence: CASSKPSTVRNTEAFF. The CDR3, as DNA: TGTGCCAGCAGTAAGCCCTCGACAGTGAGGAACACTGAAGCTTTCTTT.

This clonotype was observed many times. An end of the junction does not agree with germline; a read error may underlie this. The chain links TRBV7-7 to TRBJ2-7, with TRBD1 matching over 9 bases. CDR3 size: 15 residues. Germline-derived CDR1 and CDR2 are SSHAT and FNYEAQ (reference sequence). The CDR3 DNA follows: TGTGCTAGCAGTGAAGCCGGGACAGGGTCCCACGAGCAGTACTTC. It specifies CASSEAGTGSHEQYF.

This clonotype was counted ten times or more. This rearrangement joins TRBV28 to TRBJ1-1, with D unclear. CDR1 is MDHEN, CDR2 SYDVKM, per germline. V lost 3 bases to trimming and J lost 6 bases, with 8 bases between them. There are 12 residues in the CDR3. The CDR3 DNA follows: TGTGCCAGCAGTTTCGATTCGGCTGAAGCTTTCTTT. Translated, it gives CASSFDSAEAFF.

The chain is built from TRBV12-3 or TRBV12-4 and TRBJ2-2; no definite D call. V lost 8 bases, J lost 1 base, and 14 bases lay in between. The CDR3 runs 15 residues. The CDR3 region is CASFSTSLNTGELFF. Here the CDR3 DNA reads TGTGCCAGCTTCTCGACATCTCTGAACACCGGGGAGCTGTTTTTT.

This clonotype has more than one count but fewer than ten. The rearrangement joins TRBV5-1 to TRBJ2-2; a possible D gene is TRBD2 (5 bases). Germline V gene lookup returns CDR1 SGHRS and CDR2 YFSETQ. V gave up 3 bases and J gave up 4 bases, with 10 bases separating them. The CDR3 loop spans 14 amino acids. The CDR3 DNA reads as TGCGCCAGCAGCTCTGTGAGCGGCACCGGGGAGCTGTTTTTT. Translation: CASSSVSGTGELFF.

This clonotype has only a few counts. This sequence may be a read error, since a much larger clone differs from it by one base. CDR3 nucleotide sequence: TGTGCCACCAGCAGATCTGGGGCAGGGCAGAATGAAAAACTGTTTTTT. Residues: CATSRSGAGQNEKLFF. V is TRBV15 and J is TRBJ1-4, with a weak D call TRBD1 (5 bases). The CDR3 length is 16 residues. Germline values: CDR1 LNHNV, CDR2 YYDKDF (reference sequence). The V and J ends lost 2 bases and 5 bases respectively, with 15 bases between them. Supplemented by reference TRBV15 and TRBJ1-4, the full variable domain reads DAMVIQNPRYQVTQFGKPVTLSCSQTLNHNVMYWYQQKSSQAPKLLFHYYDKDFNNEADTPDNFQSRRPNTSFCFLDIRSPGLGDTAMYLCATSRSGAGQNEKLFFGSGTQLSVL.

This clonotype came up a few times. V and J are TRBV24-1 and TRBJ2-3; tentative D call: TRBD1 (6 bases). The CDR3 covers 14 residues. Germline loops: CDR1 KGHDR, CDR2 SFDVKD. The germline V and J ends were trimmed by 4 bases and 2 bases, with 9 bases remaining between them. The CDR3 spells CATSERDTTDTQYF. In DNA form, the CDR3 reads TGTGCCACCAGTGAAAGGGACACCACAGATACGCAGTATTTT.

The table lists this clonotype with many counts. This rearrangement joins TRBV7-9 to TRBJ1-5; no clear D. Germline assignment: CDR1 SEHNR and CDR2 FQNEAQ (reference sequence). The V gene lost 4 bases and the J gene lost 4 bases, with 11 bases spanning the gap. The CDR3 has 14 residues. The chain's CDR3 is CASSSESGNQPQHF. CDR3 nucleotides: TGTGCCAGCAGCTCCGAATCGGGTAATCAGCCCCAGCATTTT.

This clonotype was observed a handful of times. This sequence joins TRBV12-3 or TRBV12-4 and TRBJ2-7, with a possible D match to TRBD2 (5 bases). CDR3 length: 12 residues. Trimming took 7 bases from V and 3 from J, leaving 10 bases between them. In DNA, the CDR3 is TGTGCCAGCACCTTTAGCGTCTACGAGCAGTACTTC. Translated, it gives CASTFSVYEQYF.

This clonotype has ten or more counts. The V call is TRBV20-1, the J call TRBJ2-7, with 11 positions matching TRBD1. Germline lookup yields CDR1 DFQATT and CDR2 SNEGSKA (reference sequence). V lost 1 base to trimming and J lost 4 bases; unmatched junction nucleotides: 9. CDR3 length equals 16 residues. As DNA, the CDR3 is TGCAGTGCTAGAGGGCCCCCGGGACAGGGGGAATACGAGCAGTACTTC. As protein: CSARGPPGQGEYEQYF.

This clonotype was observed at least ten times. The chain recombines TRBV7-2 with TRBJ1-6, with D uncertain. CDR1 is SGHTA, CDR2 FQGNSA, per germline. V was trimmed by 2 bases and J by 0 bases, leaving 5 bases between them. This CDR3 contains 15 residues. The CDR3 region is CASSLFSSYNSPLHF. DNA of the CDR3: TGTGCCAGCAGCTTATTCAGCTCCTATAATTCACCCCTCCACTTT.

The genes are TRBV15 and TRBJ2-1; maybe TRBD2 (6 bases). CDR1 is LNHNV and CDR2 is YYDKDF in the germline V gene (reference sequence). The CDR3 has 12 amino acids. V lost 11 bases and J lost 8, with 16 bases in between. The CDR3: CAAGIKLDEQFF. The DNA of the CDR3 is TGTGCCGCGGGAATAAAACTGGATGAGCAGTTCTTC.

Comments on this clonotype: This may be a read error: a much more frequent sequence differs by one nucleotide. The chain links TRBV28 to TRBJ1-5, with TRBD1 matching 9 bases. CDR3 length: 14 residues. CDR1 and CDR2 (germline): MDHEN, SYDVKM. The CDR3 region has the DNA TGTGCCAACAGTGAGGGACAGGGAAATCAGCCCCAGCATTTT. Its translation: CANSEGQGNQPQHF.

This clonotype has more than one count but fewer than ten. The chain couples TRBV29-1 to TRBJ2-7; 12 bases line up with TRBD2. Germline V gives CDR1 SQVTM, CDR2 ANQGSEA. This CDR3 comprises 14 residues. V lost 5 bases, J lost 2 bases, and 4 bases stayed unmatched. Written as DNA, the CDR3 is TGCAGCGTTAATCCTAGCGGGGGGGCCTACGAGCAGTACTTC. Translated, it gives CSVNPSGGAYEQYF.

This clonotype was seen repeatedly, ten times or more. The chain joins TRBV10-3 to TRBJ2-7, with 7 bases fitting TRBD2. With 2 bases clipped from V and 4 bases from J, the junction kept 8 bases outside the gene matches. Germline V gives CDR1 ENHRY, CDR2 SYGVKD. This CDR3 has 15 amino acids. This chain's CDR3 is CAISEGSAGTYEQYF. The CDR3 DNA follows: TGTGCCATCAGTGAGGGGTCAGCGGGGACGTACGAGCAGTACTTC.

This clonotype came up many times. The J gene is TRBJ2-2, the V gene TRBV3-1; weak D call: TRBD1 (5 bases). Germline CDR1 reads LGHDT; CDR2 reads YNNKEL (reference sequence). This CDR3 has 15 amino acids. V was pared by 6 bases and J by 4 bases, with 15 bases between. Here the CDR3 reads CASREGVHPTGELFF. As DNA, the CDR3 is TGTGCCAGCAGGGAAGGGGTCCATCCCACCGGGGAGCTGTTTTTT.

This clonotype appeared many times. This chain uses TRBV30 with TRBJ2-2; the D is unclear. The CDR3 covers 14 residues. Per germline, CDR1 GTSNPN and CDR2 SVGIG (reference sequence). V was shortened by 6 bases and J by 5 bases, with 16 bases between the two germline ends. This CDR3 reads CACLKQPQTGELFF. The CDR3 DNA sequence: TGTGCCTGCCTTAAACAGCCGCAAACCGGGGAGCTGTTTTTT. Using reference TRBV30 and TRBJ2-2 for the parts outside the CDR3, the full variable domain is SQTIHQWPATLVQPVGSPLSLECTVEGTSNPNLYWYRQAAGRGLQLLFYSVGIGQISSEVPQNLSASRPQDRQFILSSKKLLLSDSGFYLCACLKQPQTGELFFGEGSRLTVL.

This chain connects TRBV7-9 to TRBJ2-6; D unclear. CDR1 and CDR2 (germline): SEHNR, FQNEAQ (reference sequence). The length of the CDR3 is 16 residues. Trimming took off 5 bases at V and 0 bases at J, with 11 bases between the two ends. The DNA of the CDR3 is TGTGCCAGCAGCCCGCTAGGGCACTCTGGGGCCAACGTCCTGACTTTC. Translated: CASSPLGHSGANVLTF.

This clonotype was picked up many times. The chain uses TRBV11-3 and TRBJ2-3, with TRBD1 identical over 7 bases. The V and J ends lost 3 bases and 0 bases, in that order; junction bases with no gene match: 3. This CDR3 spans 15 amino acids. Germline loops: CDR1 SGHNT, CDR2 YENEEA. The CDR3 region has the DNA TGTGCCAGCAGCTTCCTACAGGGGAGCACAGATACGCAGTATTTT. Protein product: CASSFLQGSTDTQYF.

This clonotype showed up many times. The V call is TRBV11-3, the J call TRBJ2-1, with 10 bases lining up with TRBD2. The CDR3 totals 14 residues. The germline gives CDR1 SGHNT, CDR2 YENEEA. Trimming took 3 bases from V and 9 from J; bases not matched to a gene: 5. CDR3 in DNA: TGTGCCAGCAGCTTGGCTAGCGGGAGTCCTGAGCAGTTCTTC. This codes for CASSLASGSPEQFF.

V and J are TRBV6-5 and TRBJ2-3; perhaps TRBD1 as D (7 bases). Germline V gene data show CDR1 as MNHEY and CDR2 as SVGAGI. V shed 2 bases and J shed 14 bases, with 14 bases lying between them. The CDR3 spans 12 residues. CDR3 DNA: TGTGCCAGCAGTTACCAGGGGGGAAAACCGTATTTT. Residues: CASSYQGGKPYF.

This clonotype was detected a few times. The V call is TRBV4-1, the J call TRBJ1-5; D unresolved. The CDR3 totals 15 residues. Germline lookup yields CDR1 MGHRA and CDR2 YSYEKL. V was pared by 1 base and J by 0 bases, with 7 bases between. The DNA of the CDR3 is TGCGCCAGCAGCCAAGCCGGGAATAGCAATCAGCCCCAGCATTTT. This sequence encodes CASSQAGNSNQPQHF.